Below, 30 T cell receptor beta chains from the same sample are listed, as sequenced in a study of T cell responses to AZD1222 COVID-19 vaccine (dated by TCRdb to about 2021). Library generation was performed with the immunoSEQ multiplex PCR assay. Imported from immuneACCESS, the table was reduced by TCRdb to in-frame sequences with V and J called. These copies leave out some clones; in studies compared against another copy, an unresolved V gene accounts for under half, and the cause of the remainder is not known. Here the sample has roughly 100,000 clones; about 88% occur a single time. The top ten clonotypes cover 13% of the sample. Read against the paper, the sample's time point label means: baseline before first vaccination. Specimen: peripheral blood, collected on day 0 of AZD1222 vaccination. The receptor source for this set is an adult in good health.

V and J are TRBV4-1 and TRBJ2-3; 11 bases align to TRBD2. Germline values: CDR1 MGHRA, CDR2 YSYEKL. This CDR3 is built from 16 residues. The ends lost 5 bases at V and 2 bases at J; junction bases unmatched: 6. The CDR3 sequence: CASSFLAGGTTDTQYF. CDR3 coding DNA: TGCGCCAGCAGCTTTCTAGCGGGGGGAACCACAGATACGCAGTATTTT.

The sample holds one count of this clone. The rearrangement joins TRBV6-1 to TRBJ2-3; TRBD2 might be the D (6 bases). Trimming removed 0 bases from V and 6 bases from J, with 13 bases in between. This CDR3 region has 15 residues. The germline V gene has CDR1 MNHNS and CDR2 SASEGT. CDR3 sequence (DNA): TGTGCCAGCAGTGAAGCGGGGGGACCCCGGGATACGCAGTATTTT. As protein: CASSEAGGPRDTQYF.

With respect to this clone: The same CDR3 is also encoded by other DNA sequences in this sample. CDR3 sequence (DNA): TGTGCCAGCAGTTTTGGTGGAGGGACTGAAGCTTTCTTT. As protein: CASSFGGGTEAFF. This chain links TRBV12-3 or TRBV12-4 with TRBJ1-1; D gene unclear. The CDR3 is 13 residues long. V lost 3 bases to trimming and J lost 5 bases, with 10 bases between them.

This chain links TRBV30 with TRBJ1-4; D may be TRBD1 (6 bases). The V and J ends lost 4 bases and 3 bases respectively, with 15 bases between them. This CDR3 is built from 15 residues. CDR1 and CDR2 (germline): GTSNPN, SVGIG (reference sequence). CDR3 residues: CAWNGAQGSNEKLFF. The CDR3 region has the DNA TGTGCCTGGAACGGAGCACAGGGCTCTAATGAAAAACTGTTTTTT.

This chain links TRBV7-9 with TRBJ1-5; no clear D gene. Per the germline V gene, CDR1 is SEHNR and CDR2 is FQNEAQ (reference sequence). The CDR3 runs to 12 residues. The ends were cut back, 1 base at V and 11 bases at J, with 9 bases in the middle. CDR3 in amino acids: CASSLERSTQHF. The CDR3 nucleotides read TGTGCCAGCAGCTTAGAACGCTCGACCCAGCATTTT.

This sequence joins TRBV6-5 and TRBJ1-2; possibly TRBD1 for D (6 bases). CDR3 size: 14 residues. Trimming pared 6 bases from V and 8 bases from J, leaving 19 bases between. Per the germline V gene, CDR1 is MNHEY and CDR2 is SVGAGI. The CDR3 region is CASSLTRGGRGYTF. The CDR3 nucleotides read TGTGCCAGCAGCCTCACGAGAGGGGGAAGGGGCTACACCTTC.

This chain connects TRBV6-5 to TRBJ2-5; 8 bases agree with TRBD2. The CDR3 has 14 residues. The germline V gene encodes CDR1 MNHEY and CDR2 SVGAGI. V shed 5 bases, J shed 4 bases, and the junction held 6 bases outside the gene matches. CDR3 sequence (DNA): TGTGCCAGCAGTCCCGGGGGGGCAGCAGAGACCCAGTACTTC. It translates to CASSPGGAAETQYF.

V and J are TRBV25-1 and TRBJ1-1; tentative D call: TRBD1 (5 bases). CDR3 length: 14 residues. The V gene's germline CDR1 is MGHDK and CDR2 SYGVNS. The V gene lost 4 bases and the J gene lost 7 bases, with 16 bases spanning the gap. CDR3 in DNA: TGTGCCAGCAGTGCCTCGGGACGGACGGGTGAAGCTTTCTTT. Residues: CASSASGRTGEAFF.

The CDR3 region is CASSLALNTEAFF. For the CDR3, the DNA is TGTGCCAGCAGCTTGGCGTTGAACACTGAAGCTTTCTTT. V usage is TRBV7-9 and J usage is TRBJ1-1; D call uncertain. Germline V CDR1 and CDR2: SEHNR, FQNEAQ (reference sequence). This CDR3 comprises 13 residues. V lost 3 bases to trimming and J lost 0 bases, with 5 bases between them.

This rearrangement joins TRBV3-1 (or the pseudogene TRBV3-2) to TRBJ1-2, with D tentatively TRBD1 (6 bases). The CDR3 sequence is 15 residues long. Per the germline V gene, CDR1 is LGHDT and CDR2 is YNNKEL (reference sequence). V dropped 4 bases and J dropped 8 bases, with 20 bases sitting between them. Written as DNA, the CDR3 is TGTGCCAGCAGCCTAGGCCGGGCAGGGGCTGACGGCTACACCTTC. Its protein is CASSLGRAGADGYTF.

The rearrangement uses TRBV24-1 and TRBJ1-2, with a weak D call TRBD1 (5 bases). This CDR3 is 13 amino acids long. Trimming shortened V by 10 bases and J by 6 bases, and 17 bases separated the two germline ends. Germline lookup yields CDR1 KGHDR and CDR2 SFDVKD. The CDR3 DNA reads TGTGCCACACGGGGGACGGCTGTGGATGGCTACACCTTC. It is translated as CATRGTAVDGYTF.

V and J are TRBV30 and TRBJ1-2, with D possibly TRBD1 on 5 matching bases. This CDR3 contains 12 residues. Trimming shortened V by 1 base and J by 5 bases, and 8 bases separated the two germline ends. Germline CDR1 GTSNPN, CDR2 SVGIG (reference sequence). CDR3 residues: CAWSAQGYGYTF. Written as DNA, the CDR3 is TGTGCCTGGAGTGCGCAGGGTTATGGCTACACCTTC.

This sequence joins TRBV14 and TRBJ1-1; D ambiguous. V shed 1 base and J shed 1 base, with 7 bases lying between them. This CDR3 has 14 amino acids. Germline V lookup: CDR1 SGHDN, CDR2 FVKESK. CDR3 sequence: CASSQGMGNTEAFF. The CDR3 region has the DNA TGTGCCAGCAGCCAAGGGATGGGGAACACTGAAGCTTTCTTT.

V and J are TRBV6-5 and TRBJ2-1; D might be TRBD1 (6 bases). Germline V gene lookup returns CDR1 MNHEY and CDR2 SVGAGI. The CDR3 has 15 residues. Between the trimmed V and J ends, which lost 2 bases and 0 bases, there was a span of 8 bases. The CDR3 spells CASSYRGSSYNEQFF. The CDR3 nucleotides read TGTGCCAGCAGTTACAGGGGGAGCTCCTACAATGAGCAGTTCTTC.

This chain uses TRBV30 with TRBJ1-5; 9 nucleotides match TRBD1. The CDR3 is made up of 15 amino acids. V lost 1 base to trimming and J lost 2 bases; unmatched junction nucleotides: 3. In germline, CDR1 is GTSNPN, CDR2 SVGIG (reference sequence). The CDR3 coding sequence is TGTGCCTGGAGTGGGACAGGGGTTGGCAATCAGCCCCAGCATTTT. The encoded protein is CAWSGTGVGNQPQHF.

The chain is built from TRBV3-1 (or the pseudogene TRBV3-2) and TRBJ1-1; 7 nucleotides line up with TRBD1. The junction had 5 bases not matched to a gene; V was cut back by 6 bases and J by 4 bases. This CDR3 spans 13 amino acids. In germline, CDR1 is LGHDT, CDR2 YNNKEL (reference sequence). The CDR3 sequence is CASSNTGATEAFF. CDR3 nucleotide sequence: TGTGCCAGCAGTAACACAGGGGCCACTGAAGCTTTCTTT.

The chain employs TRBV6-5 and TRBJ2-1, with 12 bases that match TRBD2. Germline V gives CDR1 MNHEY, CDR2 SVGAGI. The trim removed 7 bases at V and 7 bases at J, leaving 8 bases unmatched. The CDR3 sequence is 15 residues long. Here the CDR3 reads CASTITGTSGNEQFF. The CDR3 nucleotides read TGTGCCAGCACCATAACCGGGACTAGCGGGAATGAGCAGTTCTTC.

CDR3: CASSYSKSYNSPLHF. CDR3 coding DNA: TGTGCCAGCAGTTACTCAAAGAGCTATAATTCACCCCTCCACTTT. The genes are TRBV6-5 and TRBJ1-6; D uncertain. This CDR3 is built from 15 residues. Trimming removed 0 bases at V and 3 bases at J, with 6 bases between. From germline, CDR1 is MNHEY and CDR2 SVGAGI.

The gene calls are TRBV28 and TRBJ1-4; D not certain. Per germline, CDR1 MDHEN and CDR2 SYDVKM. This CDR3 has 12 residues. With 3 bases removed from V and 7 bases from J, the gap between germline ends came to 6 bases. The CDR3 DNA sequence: TGTGCCAGCAGTTTGAGAGCTGAAAAACTGTTTTTT. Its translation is CASSLRAEKLFF.

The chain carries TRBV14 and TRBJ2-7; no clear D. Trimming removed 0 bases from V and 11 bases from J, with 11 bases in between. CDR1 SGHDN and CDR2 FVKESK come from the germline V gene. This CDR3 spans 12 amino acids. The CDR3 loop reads CASSQDARLEYF. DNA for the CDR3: TGTGCCAGCAGCCAAGATGCCAGGTTGGAGTACTTC.

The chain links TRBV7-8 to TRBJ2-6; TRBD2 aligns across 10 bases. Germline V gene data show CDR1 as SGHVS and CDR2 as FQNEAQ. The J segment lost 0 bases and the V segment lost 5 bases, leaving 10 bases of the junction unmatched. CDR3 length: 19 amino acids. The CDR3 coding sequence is TGTGCCAGCAGCCCCATAGCGGGGGGACTCATCTCTGGGGCCAACGTCCTGACTTTC. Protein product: CASSPIAGGLISGANVLTF.

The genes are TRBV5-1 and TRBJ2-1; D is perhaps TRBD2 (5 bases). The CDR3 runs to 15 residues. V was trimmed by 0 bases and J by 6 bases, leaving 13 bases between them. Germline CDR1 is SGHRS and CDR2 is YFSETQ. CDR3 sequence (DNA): TGCGCCAGCAGCTTGGTTCCGGGAATCGGCAATGAGCAGTTCTTC. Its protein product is CASSLVPGIGNEQFF.

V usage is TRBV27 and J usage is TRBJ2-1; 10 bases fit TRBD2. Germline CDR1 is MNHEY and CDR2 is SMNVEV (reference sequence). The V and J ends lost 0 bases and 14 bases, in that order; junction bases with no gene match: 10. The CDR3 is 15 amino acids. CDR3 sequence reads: CASSLSYQRGGREFF. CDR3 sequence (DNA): TGTGCCAGCAGTTTATCGTATCAGCGGGGGGGCCGGGAGTTCTTC.

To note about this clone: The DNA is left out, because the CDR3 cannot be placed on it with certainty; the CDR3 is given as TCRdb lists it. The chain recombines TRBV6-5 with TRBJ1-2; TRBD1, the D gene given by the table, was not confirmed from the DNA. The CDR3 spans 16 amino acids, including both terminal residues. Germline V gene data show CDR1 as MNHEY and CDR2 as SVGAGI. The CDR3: CASSSSTGVAGNGYTF.

Here the CDR3 DNA reads TGTGCCAGTATTGGGACAGGGTCGTACTATGGCTACACCTTC. Amino acids: CASIGTGSYYGYTF. The V and J genes are TRBV19 and TRBJ1-2, with 9 bases identical to TRBD1. The germline V gene encodes CDR1 LNHDA and CDR2 SQIVND (reference sequence). The CDR3 covers 14 residues. The V segment lost 7 bases and the J segment 3 bases; nucleotides outside the gene matches: 6.

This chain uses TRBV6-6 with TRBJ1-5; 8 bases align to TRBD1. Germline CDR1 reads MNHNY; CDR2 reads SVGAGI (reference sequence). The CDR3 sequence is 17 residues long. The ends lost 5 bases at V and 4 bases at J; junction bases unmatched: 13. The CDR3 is CASSRDRPLGGNQPQHF. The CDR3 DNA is TGTGCCAGCAGTCGGGACAGGCCTTTGGGTGGAAATCAGCCCCAGCATTTT.

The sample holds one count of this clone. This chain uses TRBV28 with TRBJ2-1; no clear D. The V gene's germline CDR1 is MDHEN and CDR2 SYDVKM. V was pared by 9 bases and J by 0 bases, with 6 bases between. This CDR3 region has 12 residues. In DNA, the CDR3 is TGTGCCAGTAAAAGCTCCTACAATGAGCAGTTCTTC. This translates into CASKSSYNEQFF.

This CDR3 is CASSYFPGPSQFF. The DNA for the CDR3 is TGTGCCAGCAGTTACTTTCCCGGACCTTCACAGTTCTTC. The chain joins TRBV6-5 to TRBJ2-1, with D unresolved. Deletions cut 1 base from V and 13 bases from J, with 14 bases between. The germline CDR1 and CDR2 sequences are MNHEY and SVGAGI. CDR3 length equals 13 residues.

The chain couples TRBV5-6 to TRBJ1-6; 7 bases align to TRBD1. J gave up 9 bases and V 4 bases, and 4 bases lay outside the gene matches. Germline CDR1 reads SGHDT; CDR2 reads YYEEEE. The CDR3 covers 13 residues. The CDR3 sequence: CASSADRISPLHF. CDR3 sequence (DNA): TGTGCCAGCAGCGCGGACAGGATTTCACCCCTCCACTTT.

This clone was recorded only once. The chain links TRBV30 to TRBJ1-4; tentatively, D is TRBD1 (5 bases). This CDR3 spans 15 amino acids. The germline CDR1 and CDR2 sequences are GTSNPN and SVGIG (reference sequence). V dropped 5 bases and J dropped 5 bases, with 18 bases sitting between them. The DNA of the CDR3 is TGTGCCTGGTCTAACTGGGGGAGAGACAATGAAAAACTGTTTTTT. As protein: CAWSNWGRDNEKLFF.